The 9 T cell receptor beta chains below were found in one sample sequenced in a study of CD8 T cells in Susac syndrome. It was with random hexamers that roughly 0.45 to 1 ug RNA was reverse transcribed. TCRdb reprocessed the immunoSEQ multiplex PCR reads with MiXCR, giving one entry per CDR3 protein. The sample yields under 200,000 distinct CDR3 sequences, around nine tenths seen once. The sample was CD4+ T cells from PBMCs. Receptors were obtained from a human donor with Susac syndrome.

This clonotype has only a few counts. The V and J genes are TRBV18 and TRBJ1-5; tentative D call: TRBD1 (5 bases). V dropped 3 bases and J dropped 4 bases, with 10 bases sitting between them. The CDR3 is 14 amino acids. Per the germline V gene, CDR1 is KGHSH and CDR2 is LQKENI. This CDR3 is CASSPQPGNQPQHF. The CDR3 coding sequence is TGTGCCAGCTCACCTCAGCCAGGGAATCAGCCCCAGCATTTT.

This rearrangement joins TRBV7-8 to TRBJ2-7; the D call may be TRBD1 or TRBD2 (5 bases each). The CDR3 is 16 amino acids. V lost 5 bases to trimming and J lost 7 bases, with 24 bases between them. CDR1 is SGHVS and CDR2 is FQNEAQ in the germline V gene. The CDR3 region is CASSPRFSWGSWEQYF. The CDR3 DNA reads TGTGCCAGCAGCCCAAGATTCAGTTGGGGGAGTTGGGAGCAGTACTTC.

The chain carries TRBV11-2 and TRBJ2-7; 7 bases agree with TRBD1. This CDR3 has 15 residues. Germline lookup yields CDR1 SGHAT and CDR2 FQNNGV. The V gene end was trimmed by 5 bases and the J gene end by 1 base; junction bases not matched to a gene: 8. The CDR3: CASSTRGQDSYEQYF. The DNA for the CDR3 is TGTGCCAGCAGCACACGAGGACAGGATTCCTACGAGCAGTACTTC.

The chain joins TRBV18 to TRBJ1-2, with a possible D match to TRBD1 (5 bases). CDR3 length: 16 amino acids. Per germline, CDR1 KGHSH and CDR2 LQKENI. With 1 base removed from V and 3 bases from J, the gap between germline ends came to 15 bases. The CDR3 here is CASSPQGEGSDYGYTF. The CDR3 nucleotides read TGTGCCAGCTCACCACAAGGCGAGGGGTCGGACTATGGCTACACCTTC.

CDR3 coding DNA: TGTGCCTCGGATGGGTCGGGGGCTGCGGAGACCCAGTACTTC. Translation: CASDGSGAAETQYF. This chain uses TRBV30 with TRBJ2-5; D possibly matches TRBD1 or TRBD2 (6 bases each). Trimming took off 7 bases at V and 5 bases at J, with 20 bases between the two ends. CDR3 length: 14 residues. Germline CDR1 is GTSNPN and CDR2 is SVGIG (reference sequence).

The chain has TRBV19 and TRBJ2-5; D gene ambiguous. CDR1 and CDR2 from the germline V gene are LNHDA and SQIVND (reference sequence). The V gene lost 5 bases and the J gene lost 1 base, with 11 bases spanning the gap. The CDR3 totals 14 residues. In DNA form, the CDR3 reads TGTGCCAGTAGTGTGGTCCCGGGCCAAGAGACCCAGTACTTC. It yields the protein CASSVVPGQETQYF.

The rearrangement joins TRBV4-1 to TRBJ2-2, with TRBD1 matching over 9 bases. CDR3 length: 18 amino acids. In germline, CDR1 is MGHRA, CDR2 YSYEKL. Trimming cost V 4 bases and J 3 bases; bases outside gene matches: 12. The CDR3 is CASSPSFQGQGHTGELFF. The CDR3 bases are TGCGCCAGCAGCCCGAGTTTTCAGGGACAGGGTCACACCGGGGAGCTGTTTTTT.

The gene calls are TRBV5-6 and TRBJ2-3; no firm D call. The CDR3 consists of 15 residues. Germline loops: CDR1 SGHDT, CDR2 YYEEEE. V was trimmed by 0 bases and J by 2 bases, leaving 10 bases between them. CDR3 in amino acids: CASSLGSRATDTQYF. Written as DNA, the CDR3 is TGTGCCAGCAGCTTGGGAAGTAGGGCCACAGATACGCAGTATTTT. The full variable domain, rest sourced from reference TRBV5-6 and TRBJ2-3, is DAGVTQSPTHLIKTRGQQVTLRCSPKSGHDTVSWYQQALGQGPQFIFQYYEEEERQRGNFPDRFSGHQFPNYSSELNVNALLLGDSALYLCASSLGSRATDTQYFGPGTRLTVL.

The chain has TRBV9 and TRBJ2-4, with 7 positions matching TRBD1. CDR3 length equals 15 residues. Germline V CDR1 and CDR2: SGDLS, YYNGEE. V trimming: 3 bases; J trimming: 6 bases; junction bases outside the gene matches: 9. DNA of the CDR3: TGTGCCAGCAGCGGCCCGGGGACAGTAGGAAACATTCAGTACTTC. This codes for CASSGPGTVGNIQYF. Drawing the rest from reference TRBV9 and TRBJ2-4, the complete variable domain is DSGVTQTPKHLITATGQRVTLRCSPRSGDLSVYWYQQSLDQGLQFLIQYYNGEERAKGNILERFSAQQFPDLHSELNLSSLELGDSALYFCASSGPGTVGNIQYFGAGTRLSVL.